Listed below are T cell receptor beta chains from one sample, sequenced in a study of cytomegalovirus exposure and HLA in healthy donors. The table came from immunoSEQ multiplex PCR; TCRdb's copy has only in-frame clones and leaves some out. The sample records around 150,000 clones, almost 80% being singletons. The sequencing sample was made of PBMCs. These receptors came from a man in his fifties in good health and CMV-seropositive. Each CDR3 is given with its conserved first and last residue. The D gene is left open where the match is weak. Size is stated for part of the rows, as once, few or many counts, or as a class when the clone is expanded.

>TRBV5-4|TRBD1|.|TRBJ1-4
CASSAEAGGLEKLFF
TGTGCCAGCAGCGCCGAAGCAGGGGGGTTGGAAAAACTGTTTTTT
>TRBV5-1|.|.|TRBJ2-2
CASSWRGQGNTGELFF
TGCGCCAGCAGCTGGAGAGGGCAGGGGAATACCGGGGAGCTGTTTTTT
>TRBV28|.|.|TRBJ1-4
CASSSGALEKLFF
TGTGCCAGCAGTTCAGGGGCCCTTGAAAAACTGTTTTTT
>TRBV20-1|.|.|TRBJ1-1
CSPMGHTEAFF
TGCAGCCCCATGGGCCACACTGAAGCTTTCTTT
>TRBV2|.|.|TRBJ2-6
CASRGGGQETSGANVLTF
TGTGCCAGCAGAGGGGGGGGACAGGAGACCTCTGGGGCCAACGTCCTGACTTTC
>TRBV7-6|TRBD1|.|TRBJ2-5
CASSPRTGGETQYF
TGTGCCAGCAGCCCTCGGACAGGGGGAGAGACCCAGTACTTC
>TRBV27|.|once|TRBJ2-5
CASSPTGRYQETQYF
TGTGCCAGCAGTCCGACAGGGAGGTACCAAGAGACCCAGTACTTC
>TRBV13|.|.|TRBJ1-1
CASSSQQGVGPEAFF
TGTGCCAGCAGCTCACAACAGGGTGTGGGGCCTGAAGCTTTCTTT
>TRBV9|TRBD1|.|TRBJ1-6
CASSAWDRLNSPLHF
TGTGCCAGCAGCGCCTGGGACAGGCTAAATTCACCCCTCCACTTT
>TRBV7-2|.|.|TRBJ2-1
CASSRRRQDEQFF
TGTGCCAGCAGCAGACGAAGACAGGATGAGCAGTTCTTC
>TRBV28|.|.|TRBJ1-1
CASTIDSRNTEAFF
TGTGCCAGTACTATCGACAGCCGGAACACTGAAGCTTTCTTT
>TRBV7-2|.|.|TRBJ1-3
CASGAGQGSGNTIYF
TGTGCCAGCGGAGCTGGGCAGGGCTCTGGAAACACCATATATTTT
>TRBV9|.|.|TRBJ1-2
CASSPRASNYGYTF
TGTGCCAGCAGCCCCCGAGCCTCTAACTATGGCTACACCTTC
>TRBV7-9|TRBD1|.|TRBJ2-1
CASSPTGGRGNNEQFF
TGTGCCAGCAGTCCAACCGGAGGCAGGGGGAACAATGAGCAGTTCTTC
>TRBV13|.|.|TRBJ2-7
CASSSPGGREQYF
TGTGCCAGCAGCTCCCCCGGGGGTCGCGAGCAGTACTTC
>TRBV2|.|.|TRBJ2-2
CASSEGTTKNTGELFF
TGTGCCAGCAGTGAAGGGACTACCAAGAACACCGGGGAGCTGTTTTTT
>TRBV6-5|TRBD1|.|TRBJ2-7
CASSGQGNRNEQYF
TGTGCCAGCAGTGGACAGGGCAATAGGAACGAGCAGTACTTC
>TRBV18|.|.|TRBJ2-4
CASSALTPRSGGIQYF
TGTGCCAGCTCAGCACTGACACCTAGGAGCGGCGGCATTCAGTACTTC
>TRBV27|TRBD2|.|TRBJ2-3
CASSLAGGTDTQYF
TGTGCCAGCAGTTTAGCGGGGGGCACAGATACGCAGTATTTT
>TRBV7-8|TRBD2|once|TRBJ2-2
CASSFAGGTTGELFF
TGTGCCAGCAGCTTTGCGGGGGGCACTACCGGGGAGCTGTTTTTT
>TRBV29-1|TRBD2|.|TRBJ2-7
CSVGGLSEQYF
TGCAGCGTTGGGGGACTATCCGAGCAGTACTTC
>TRBV19|.|.|TRBJ2-2
CASSIVTAGTGELFF
TGTGCCAGTAGTATAGTCACAGCCGGCACCGGGGAGCTGTTTTTT
>TRBV19|.|.|TRBJ1-1
CASSGGKITGMNTEAFF
TGTGCCAGTAGTGGGGGGAAGATCACTGGGATGAACACTGAAGCTTTCTTT
>TRBV5-6|TRBD2|.|TRBJ2-3
CASSRLAGGPRAQYF
TGTGCCAGCAGCCGACTAGCGGGGGGGCCCCGGGCGCAGTATTTT
>TRBV6-6|.|few|TRBJ1-1
CASSYSATENTEAFF
TGTGCCAGCAGTTACTCCGCGACAGAAAACACTGAAGCTTTCTTT
>TRBV6-5|.|.|TRBJ1-2
CASRISTGLYGYTF
TGTGCCAGTCGAATCTCTACAGGGCTCTATGGCTACACCTTC
>TRBV5-1|TRBD2|.|TRBJ2-1
CASSLVLRGDRDNEQFF
TGCGCCAGCAGCTTGGTCTTACGGGGGGATAGAGACAATGAGCAGTTCTTC
>TRBV6-5|.|few|TRBJ1-2
CASSYDRLWGYTF
TGTGCCAGCAGTTACGACAGGCTTTGGGGCTACACCTTC
>TRBV2|.|.|TRBJ2-3
CASSEGSGGLADTQYF
TGTGCCAGCAGTGAGGGATCGGGGGGCCTGGCAGATACGCAGTATTTT
>TRBV7-9|TRBD1|.|TRBJ2-1
CASSPRDRAFEQFF
TGTGCCAGCAGCCCCCGGGACAGGGCTTTTGAGCAGTTCTTC
>TRBV18|.|few|TRBJ1-5
CASSPNGGRYQPQHF
TGTGCCAGCTCACCGAACGGGGGGAGATATCAGCCCCAGCATTTT
>TRBV5-1|TRBD1|.|TRBJ2-7
CASSSDGTGVEQYF
TGCGCCAGCAGCTCGGATGGGACAGGGGTCGAGCAGTACTTC
>TRBV19|TRBD2|.|TRBJ2-6
CASTQGSGGQSGANVLTF
TGTGCCAGTACCCAAGGATCGGGGGGGCAATCTGGGGCCAACGTCCTGACTTTC
>TRBV21-1|.|.|TRBJ2-5
CASSEASRDRGNQETQYF
TGTGCCAGCAGCGAGGCCTCCCGGGACAGGGGAAACCAAGAGACCCAGTACTTC
>TRBV5-1|.|.|TRBJ1-5
CASSLAGGHHQPQHF
TGCGCCAGCAGCTTGGCAGGTGGCCACCATCAGCCCCAGCATTTT
>TRBV11-2|.|.|TRBJ2-2
CASSTHTNTGELFF
TGTGCCAGCAGCACGCACACGAACACCGGGGAGCTGTTTTTT
>TRBV5-6|.|few|TRBJ1-1
CASSLDRKINTEAFF
TGTGCCAGCAGCTTGGACAGGAAGATTAACACTGAAGCTTTCTTT
>TRBV6-4|.|.|TRBJ2-1
CASSDRKGTEQFF
TGTGCCAGCAGTGACCGAAAAGGGACAGAGCAGTTCTTC
>TRBV7-8|TRBD1|.|TRBJ2-7
CASSLGLAGGAEQYF
TGTGCCAGCAGCTTAGGTCTAGCAGGGGGAGCCGAGCAGTACTTC
>TRBV9|.|.|TRBJ1-4
CASSVGAHRDEKLFF
TGTGCCAGCAGCGTAGGCGCCCACCGGGATGAAAAACTGTTTTTT
>TRBV9|TRBD1|once|TRBJ2-2
CASSVEGAGTGELFF
TGTGCCAGCAGCGTCGAGGGGGCCGGGACCGGGGAGCTGTTTTTT
>TRBV6-5|.|.|TRBJ2-1
CASSYFGGAYNEQFF
TGTGCCAGCAGTTACTTCGGCGGAGCCTACAATGAGCAGTTCTTC
>TRBV10-3|.|.|TRBJ1-3
CAISDTGTGSSGNTIYF
TGTGCCATCAGTGATACCGGAACAGGGTCCTCTGGAAACACCATATATTTT
>TRBV28|.|.|TRBJ2-7
CASSLNQGLQYF
TGTGCCAGCAGTTTGAATCAGGGACTGCAGTACTTC
>TRBV11-2|.|.|TRBJ1-1
CASSSRGSLMNTEAFF
TGTGCCAGCAGCTCCCGGGGTAGCTTAATGAACACTGAAGCTTTCTTT
>TRBV10-2|.|.|TRBJ1-5
CASKETGFSNQPQHF
TGCGCCAGCAAAGAAACAGGGTTCAGTAATCAGCCCCAGCATTTT
>TRBV4-3|TRBD2|.|TRBJ2-1
CASSQDRASGAYNEQFF
TGCGCCAGCAGCCAAGATCGGGCTAGCGGGGCCTACAATGAGCAGTTCTTC
>TRBV19|.|.|TRBJ1-5
CASSIRGYSNQPQHF
TGTGCCAGTAGTATACGAGGGTATAGCAATCAGCCCCAGCATTTT
>TRBV5-4|.|.|TRBJ2-1
CASSLVGVNEQFF
TGTGCCAGCAGCTTGGTAGGGGTAAATGAGCAGTTCTTC
>TRBV27|TRBD1|.|TRBJ2-4
CASSLRDSLAKNIQYF
TGTGCCAGCAGTTTAAGGGACAGTCTAGCCAAAAACATTCAGTACTTC
>TRBV27|.|.|TRBJ1-2
CASRKEQEFNYGYTF
TGTGCCAGCAGGAAAGAACAGGAATTCAACTATGGCTACACCTTC
>TRBV9|.|few|TRBJ1-2
CASSGSSGASRGYGYTF
TGTGCCAGCAGCGGGTCTTCAGGGGCTTCCCGTGGCTATGGCTACACCTTC
>TRBV14|TRBD1|few|TRBJ2-3
CASSLKGQGTDTQYF
TGTGCCAGCAGCCTAAAGGGACAGGGCACAGATACGCAGTATTTT
>TRBV5-6|.|.|TRBJ1-1
CAGSSWEETEAFF
TGTGCCGGCAGCTCATGGGAGGAAACTGAAGCTTTCTTT
>TRBV28|TRBD1|.|TRBJ1-3
CASSLGTVNTIYF
TGTGCCAGCAGTTTAGGGACAGTCAACACCATATATTTT
>TRBV29-1|.|.|TRBJ1-3
CSAAFGGSKGNTIYF
TGCAGCGCTGCGTTCGGGGGAAGCAAGGGAAACACCATATATTTT
>TRBV2|TRBD2|once|TRBJ2-1
CASRALAGWLNEQFF
TGTGCCAGCAGGGCACTAGCGGGCTGGTTAAATGAGCAGTTCTTC